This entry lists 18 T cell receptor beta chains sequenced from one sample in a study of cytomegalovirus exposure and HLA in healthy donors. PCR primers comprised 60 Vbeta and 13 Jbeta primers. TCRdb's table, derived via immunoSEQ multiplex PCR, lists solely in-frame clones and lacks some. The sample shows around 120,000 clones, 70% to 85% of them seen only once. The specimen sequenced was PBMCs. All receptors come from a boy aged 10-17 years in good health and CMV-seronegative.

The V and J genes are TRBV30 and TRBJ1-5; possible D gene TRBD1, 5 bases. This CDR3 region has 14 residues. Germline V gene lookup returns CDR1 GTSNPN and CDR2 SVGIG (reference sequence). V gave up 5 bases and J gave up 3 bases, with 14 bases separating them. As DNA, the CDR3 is TGTGCCTGGGCCACGCCAGGGAACAATCAGCCCCAGCATTTT. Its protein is CAWATPGNNQPQHF.

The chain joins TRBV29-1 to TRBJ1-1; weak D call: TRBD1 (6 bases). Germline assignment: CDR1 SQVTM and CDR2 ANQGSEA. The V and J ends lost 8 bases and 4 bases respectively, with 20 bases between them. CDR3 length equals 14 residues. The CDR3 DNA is TGCAGCTGGGACACCAGTATTTTGGGCACTGAAGCTTTCTTT. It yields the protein CSWDTSILGTEAFF. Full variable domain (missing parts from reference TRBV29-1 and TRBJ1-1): SAVISQKPSRDICQRGTSLTIQCQVDSQVTMMFWYRQQPGQSLTLIATANQGSEATYESGFVIDKFPISRPNLTFSTLTVSNMSPEDSSIYLCSWDTSILGTEAFFGQGTRLTVV.

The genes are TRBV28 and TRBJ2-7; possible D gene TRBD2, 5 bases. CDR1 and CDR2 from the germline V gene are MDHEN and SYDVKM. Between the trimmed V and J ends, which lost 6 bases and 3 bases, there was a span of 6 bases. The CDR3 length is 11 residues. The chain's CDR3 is CASRRDYEQYF. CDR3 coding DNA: TGTGCCAGCAGGAGGGACTACGAGCAGTACTTC.

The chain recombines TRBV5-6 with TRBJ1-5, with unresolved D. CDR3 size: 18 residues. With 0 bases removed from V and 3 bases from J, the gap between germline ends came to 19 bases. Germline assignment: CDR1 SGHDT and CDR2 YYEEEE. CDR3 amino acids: CASSLAWAGGSPNQPQHF. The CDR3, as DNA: TGTGCCAGCAGCTTGGCCTGGGCAGGAGGGTCCCCCAATCAGCCCCAGCATTTT.

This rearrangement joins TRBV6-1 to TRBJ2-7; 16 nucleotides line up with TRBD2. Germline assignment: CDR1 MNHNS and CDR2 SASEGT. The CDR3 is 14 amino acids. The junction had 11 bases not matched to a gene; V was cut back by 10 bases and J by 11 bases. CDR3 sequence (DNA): TGTGCCACCTACCGCGGGACTAGCGGGAGGGTCGAGTACTTC. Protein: CATYRGTSGRVEYF.

DNA of the CDR3: TGTGCCAGCAGGGGACTAGCGGGAGCCTATGAGCAGTTCTTC. Protein: CASRGLAGAYEQFF. The rearrangement links TRBV2 to TRBJ2-1; 14 bases agree with TRBD2. V was clipped by 6 bases and J by 8 bases; unmatched bases: 3. The CDR3 length is 14 residues. Germline CDR1 is SNHLY and CDR2 is FYNNEI.

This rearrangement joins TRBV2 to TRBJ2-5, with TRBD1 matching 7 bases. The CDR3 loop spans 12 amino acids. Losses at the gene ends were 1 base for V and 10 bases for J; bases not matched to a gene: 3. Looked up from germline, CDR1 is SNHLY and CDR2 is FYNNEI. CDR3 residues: CASSEDQGDQYF. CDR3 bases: TGTGCCAGCAGTGAAGACCAGGGGGACCAGTACTTC.

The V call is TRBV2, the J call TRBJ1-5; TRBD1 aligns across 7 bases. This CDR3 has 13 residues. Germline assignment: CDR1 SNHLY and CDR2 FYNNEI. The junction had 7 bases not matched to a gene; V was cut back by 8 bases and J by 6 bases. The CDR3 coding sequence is TGTGCCAGCCATCCGACAGGGCTTCAGCCCCAGCATTTT. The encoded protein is CASHPTGLQPQHF.

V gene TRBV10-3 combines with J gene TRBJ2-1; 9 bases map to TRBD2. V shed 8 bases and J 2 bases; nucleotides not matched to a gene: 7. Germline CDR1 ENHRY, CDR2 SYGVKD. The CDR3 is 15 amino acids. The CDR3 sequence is CAIGGAGGTYNEQFF. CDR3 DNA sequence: TGTGCCATCGGCGGGGCGGGAGGGACCTACAATGAGCAGTTCTTC.

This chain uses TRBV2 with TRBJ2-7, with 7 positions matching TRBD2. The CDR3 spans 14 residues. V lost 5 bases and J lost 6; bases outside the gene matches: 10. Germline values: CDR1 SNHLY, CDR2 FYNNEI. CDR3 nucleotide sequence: TGTGCCAGCAGTATCGAGGGAGGGCCGGGCGAGCAGTACTTC. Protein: CASSIEGGPGEQYF.

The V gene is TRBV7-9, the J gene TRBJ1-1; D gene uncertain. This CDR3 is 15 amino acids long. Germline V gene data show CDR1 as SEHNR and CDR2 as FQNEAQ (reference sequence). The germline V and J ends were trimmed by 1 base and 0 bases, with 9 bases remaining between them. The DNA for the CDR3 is TGTGCCAGCAGCTTAGAAACAGAATTGAACACTGAAGCTTTCTTT. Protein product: CASSLETELNTEAFF.

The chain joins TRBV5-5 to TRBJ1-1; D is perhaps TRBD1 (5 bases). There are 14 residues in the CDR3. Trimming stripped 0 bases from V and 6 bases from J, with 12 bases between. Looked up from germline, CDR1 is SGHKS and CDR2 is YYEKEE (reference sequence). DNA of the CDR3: TGTGCCAGCAGCTTGGGCGGGGGAGTGGCTGAAGCTTTCTTT. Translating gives CASSLGGGVAEAFF.

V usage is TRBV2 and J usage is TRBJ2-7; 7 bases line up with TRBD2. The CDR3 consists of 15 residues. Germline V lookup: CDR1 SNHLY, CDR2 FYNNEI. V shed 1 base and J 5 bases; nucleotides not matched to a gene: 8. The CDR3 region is CASSEDAGETNEQYF. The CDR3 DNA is TGTGCCAGCAGTGAAGATGCGGGAGAGACCAACGAGCAGTACTTC.

In DNA form, the CDR3 reads TGCGCCAGCAGCCAAGATTTAGGGAGTGGCTACACCTTC. This gives the protein CASSQDLGSGYTF. The chain is built from TRBV4-3 and TRBJ1-2; no definite D call. Trimming shortened V by 0 bases and J by 7 bases, and 9 bases separated the two germline ends. The germline V gene encodes CDR1 LGHNA and CDR2 YSLEER. The CDR3 covers 13 residues.

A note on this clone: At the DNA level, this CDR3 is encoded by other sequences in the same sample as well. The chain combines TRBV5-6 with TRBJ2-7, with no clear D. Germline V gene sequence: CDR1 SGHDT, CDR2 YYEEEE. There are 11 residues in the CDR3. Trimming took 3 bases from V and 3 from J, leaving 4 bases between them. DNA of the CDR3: TGTGCCAGCAGCTCCTTCTACGAGCAGTACTTC. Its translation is CASSSFYEQYF. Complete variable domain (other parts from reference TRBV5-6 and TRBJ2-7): DAGVTQSPTHLIKTRGQQVTLRCSPKSGHDTVSWYQQALGQGPQFIFQYYEEEERQRGNFPDRFSGHQFPNYSSELNVNALLLGDSALYLCASSSFYEQYFGPGTRLTVT.

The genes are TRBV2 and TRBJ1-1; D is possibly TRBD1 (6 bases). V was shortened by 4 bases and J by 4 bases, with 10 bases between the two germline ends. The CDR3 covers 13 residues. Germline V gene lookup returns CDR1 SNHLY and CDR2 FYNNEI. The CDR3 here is CASSVGGPTEAFF. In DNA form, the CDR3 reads TGTGCCAGCAGTGTGGGGGGGCCCACTGAAGCTTTCTTT.

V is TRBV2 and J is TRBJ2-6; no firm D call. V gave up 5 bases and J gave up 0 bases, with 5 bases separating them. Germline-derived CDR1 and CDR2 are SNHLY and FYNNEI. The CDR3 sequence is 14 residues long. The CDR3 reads CASSISSGANVLTF. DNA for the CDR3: TGTGCCAGCAGTATCAGCTCTGGGGCCAACGTCCTGACTTTC.

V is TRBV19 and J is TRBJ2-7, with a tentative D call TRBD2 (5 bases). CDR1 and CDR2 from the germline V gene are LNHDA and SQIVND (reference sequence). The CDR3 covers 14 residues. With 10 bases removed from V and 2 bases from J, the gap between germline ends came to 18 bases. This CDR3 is CAILPVSAPYEQYF. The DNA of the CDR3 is TGTGCCATTTTACCTGTTAGCGCTCCCTACGAGCAGTACTTC.